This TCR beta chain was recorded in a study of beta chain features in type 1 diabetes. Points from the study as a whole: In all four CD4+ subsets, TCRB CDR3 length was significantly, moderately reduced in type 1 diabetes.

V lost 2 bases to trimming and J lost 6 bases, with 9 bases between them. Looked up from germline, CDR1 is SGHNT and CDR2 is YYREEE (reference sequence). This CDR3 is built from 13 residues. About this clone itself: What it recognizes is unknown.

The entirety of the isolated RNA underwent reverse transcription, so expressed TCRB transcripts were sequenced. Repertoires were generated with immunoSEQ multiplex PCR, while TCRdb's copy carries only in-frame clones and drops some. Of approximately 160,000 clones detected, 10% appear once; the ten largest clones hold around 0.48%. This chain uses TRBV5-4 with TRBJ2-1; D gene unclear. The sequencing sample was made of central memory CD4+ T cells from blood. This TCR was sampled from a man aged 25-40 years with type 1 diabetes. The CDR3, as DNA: TGTGCCAGCAGCTTTAGTTTTGGCAATGAGCAGTTCTTC. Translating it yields CASSFSFGNEQFF.